This T cell receptor beta chain was retrieved from a study of T-cell reconstitution after alpha-beta-depleted transplantation in children. Researchers prepared the TCRbeta library using unique molecular identifiers, the study reports. Each CDR3 protein is one row after TCRdb ran MiXCR on the PCR reads. The sample gives over 450,000 distinct CDR3 sequences, under 12% of which show up once; 2% to 2.5% is in the top ten. This clonotype has at least ten counts. The ends were cut back, 2 bases at V and 6 bases at J, with 10 bases in the middle. The germline V gene encodes CDR1 SGHVS and CDR2 FQNEAQ. This CDR3 spans 14 amino acids.

V is TRBV7-8 and J is TRBJ1-4; no firm D call. The sequencing here drew on PBMCs, taken before TCRalphabeta/CD19-depleted stem cell transplant. This TCR came from a child aged 2-9 years with inherited bone marrow failure, due to receive a stem cell transplant. The CDR3 sequence: CASSLKGEYEKLFF. The CDR3 bases are TGTGCCAGCAGCTTAAAAGGAGAATATGAAAAACTGTTTTTT.